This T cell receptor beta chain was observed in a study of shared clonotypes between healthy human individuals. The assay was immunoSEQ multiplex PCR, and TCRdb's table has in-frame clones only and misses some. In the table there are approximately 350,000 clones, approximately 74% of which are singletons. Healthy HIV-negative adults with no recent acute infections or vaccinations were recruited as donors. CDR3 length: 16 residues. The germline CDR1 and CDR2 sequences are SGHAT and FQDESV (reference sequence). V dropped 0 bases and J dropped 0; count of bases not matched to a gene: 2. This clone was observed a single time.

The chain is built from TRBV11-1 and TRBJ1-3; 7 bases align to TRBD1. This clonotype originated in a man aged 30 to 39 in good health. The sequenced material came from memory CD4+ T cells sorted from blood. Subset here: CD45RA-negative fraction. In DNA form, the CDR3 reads TGTGCCAGCAGCTTAGCGGGACAGTACTCTGGAAACACCATATATTTT. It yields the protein CASSLAGQYSGNTIYF.